What follows are 20 T cell receptor beta chains derived from one specimen sequenced in a study of cytomegalovirus exposure and HLA in healthy donors. The PCR employed 60 Vbeta primers together with 13 Jbeta primers. The data were produced by immunoSEQ multiplex PCR, yet TCRdb's version contains in-frame clones alone and is incomplete. This table has approximately 170,000 clones, 81% appearing once. The sample comprised PBMCs. These receptors were obtained from a man aged 45-60 years in good health and CMV-seropositive.

The gene calls are TRBV19 and TRBJ1-2; D gene ambiguous. Germline assignment: CDR1 LNHDA and CDR2 SQIVND (reference sequence). The germline V and J ends were trimmed by 1 base and 1 base, with 10 bases remaining between them. The CDR3 loop spans 15 amino acids. CDR3: CASSIGAKRNYGYTF. CDR3 DNA sequence: TGTGCCAGTAGTATAGGGGCAAAACGTAACTATGGCTACACCTTC. Full variable domain (outside the CDR3, taken from reference TRBV19 and TRBJ1-2): DGGITQSPKYLFRKEGQNVTLSCEQNLNHDAMYWYRQDPGQGLRLIYYSQIVNDFQKGDIAEGYSVSREKKESFPLTVTSAQKNPTAFYLCASSIGAKRNYGYTFGSGTRLTVV.

The chain joins TRBV5-4 to TRBJ2-5, with 7 bases aligning to TRBD2. Germline V gene lookup returns CDR1 SGHNT and CDR2 YYREEE (reference sequence). V trimming: 3 bases; J trimming: 5 bases; junction bases outside the gene matches: 7. The CDR3 has 14 amino acids. Here the CDR3 reads CASSWGGEGETQYF. The CDR3 DNA sequence: TGTGCCAGCAGCTGGGGGGGGGAGGGCGAGACCCAGTACTTC.

The rearrangement uses TRBV9 and TRBJ1-2; a weak D match, TRBD1 (5 bases). Germline V gene sequence: CDR1 SGDLS, CDR2 YYNGEE. CDR3 length: 15 residues. V was pared by 1 base and J by 0 bases, with 10 bases between. The CDR3 DNA follows: TGTGCCAGCAGCGTATTTGGGGCTGCTAACTATGGCTACACCTTC. It yields the protein CASSVFGAANYGYTF. Together with reference TRBV9 and TRBJ1-2, the CDR3 gives the full variable domain: DSGVTQTPKHLITATGQRVTLRCSPRSGDLSVYWYQQSLDQGLQFLIQYYNGEERAKGNILERFSAQQFPDLHSELNLSSLELGDSALYFCASSVFGAANYGYTFGSGTRLTVV.

The genes are TRBV9 and TRBJ2-7; unclear D gene. Germline V gene lookup returns CDR1 SGDLS and CDR2 YYNGEE. The V end lost 2 bases, the J end lost 0 bases, and 9 bases lay between the germline ends. The CDR3 is 14 amino acids. CDR3 region: CASSVGAGSYEQYF. CDR3 sequence (DNA): TGTGCCAGCAGCGTCGGTGCCGGCTCCTACGAGCAGTACTTC.

The chain couples TRBV5-1 to TRBJ1-6; no firm D call. There are 14 residues in the CDR3. CDR1 SGHRS and CDR2 YFSETQ come from the germline V gene. Trimming took 0 bases from V and 11 from J, leaving 12 bases between them. Here the CDR3 reads CASSLEPERTPLHF. The DNA of the CDR3 is TGCGCCAGCAGCTTGGAACCAGAGAGGACACCCCTCCACTTT.

This chain joins TRBV7-2 and TRBJ1-1, with 8 positions matching TRBD1. This CDR3 is 14 amino acids long. Germline trimming cut 3 bases from V and 5 bases from J; bases unmatched to any gene: 5. The germline V gene has CDR1 SGHTA and CDR2 FQGNSA. CDR3 region: CASSFDRGRTEAFF. The CDR3 DNA is TGTGCCAGCAGCTTCGACAGGGGACGGACTGAAGCTTTCTTT.

J is TRBJ2-3 and V is TRBV5-1, with TRBD2 identical over 7 bases. The CDR3 runs 15 residues. Germline assignment: CDR1 SGHRS and CDR2 YFSETQ. V was pared by 4 bases and J by 5 bases, with 10 bases of the junction left unmatched. The CDR3 region has the DNA TGCGCCAGCAGCCCAGGAGCGGGGCCCCAAGATACGCAGTATTTT. This translates into CASSPGAGPQDTQYF.

The chain employs TRBV28 and TRBJ2-3; 7 bases match TRBD1. Germline V gene lookup returns CDR1 MDHEN and CDR2 SYDVKM. This CDR3 is 16 amino acids long. V lost 2 bases to trimming and J lost 6 bases; unmatched junction nucleotides: 11. This chain's CDR3 is CASSLSRGFYFDTQYF. Here the CDR3 DNA reads TGTGCCAGCAGTTTAAGCAGGGGGTTCTATTTCGATACGCAGTATTTT. Full variable domain (outside the CDR3, taken from reference TRBV28 and TRBJ2-3): DVKVTQSSRYLVKRTGEKVFLECVQDMDHENMFWYRQDPGLGLRLIYFSYDVKMKEKGDIPEGYSVSREKKERFSLILESASTNQTSMYLCASSLSRGFYFDTQYFGPGTRLTVL.

In its sample, this clone was seen once. The rearrangement joins TRBV25-1 to TRBJ1-1; perhaps TRBD1 as D (5 bases). The CDR3 spans 15 residues. Trimming stripped 1 base from V and 2 bases from J, with 11 bases between. CDR1 is MGHDK and CDR2 is SYGVNS in the germline V gene. Here the CDR3 reads CASSESHRKNTEAFF. The CDR3, as DNA: TGTGCCAGCAGTGAATCGCACAGGAAAAACACTGAAGCTTTCTTT.

The rearrangement links TRBV6-5 to TRBJ1-1, with 10 bases aligning to TRBD1. Germline lookup yields CDR1 MNHEY and CDR2 SVGAGI. The CDR3 contains 16 residues. The V and J ends lost 0 bases and 5 bases, in that order; junction bases with no gene match: 6. In nucleotides, the CDR3 is TGTGCCAGCAGTTACTCCGCCCGGACAGGGGGTACTGAAGCTTTCTTT. Its protein is CASSYSARTGGTEAFF.

This chain joins TRBV5-1 and TRBJ2-2, with a possible D match to TRBD1 (6 bases). Trimming removed 4 bases at V and 0 bases at J, with 16 bases between. CDR3 length: 17 amino acids. From germline, CDR1 is SGHRS and CDR2 YFSETQ. The DNA of the CDR3 is TGCGCCAGCAGCCCGCCGGGACATCGGGCGAACACCGGGGAGCTGTTTTTT. Its translation is CASSPPGHRANTGELFF.

V gene TRBV27 combines with J gene TRBJ2-7, with 8 bases lining up with TRBD2. With 5 bases clipped from V and 2 bases from J, the junction kept 8 bases outside the gene matches. From germline, CDR1 is MNHEY and CDR2 SMNVEV (reference sequence). This CDR3 is built from 15 residues. CDR3 sequence (DNA): TGTGCCAGCAGTCTTAAACTAGCGGAGGCCTACGAGCAGTACTTC. Translation gives CASSLKLAEAYEQYF.

This clone was seen just once. This chain connects TRBV10-1 to TRBJ2-1; 16 positions match TRBD2. The length of the CDR3 is 16 residues. Per the germline V gene, CDR1 is WNHNN and CDR2 is SYGVQD (reference sequence). The V and J ends lost 6 bases and 4 bases, in that order; junction bases with no gene match: 3. CDR3 nucleotide sequence: TGCGCCAGCAGGGGGACTAGCGGGAGGGTTTACAATGAGCAGTTCTTC. As protein: CASRGTSGRVYNEQFF.

The V gene is TRBV11-2, the J gene TRBJ2-2, with D tentatively TRBD1 (5 bases). Germline CDR1 SGHAT, CDR2 FQNNGV. The CDR3 has 16 residues. Trimming left V 1 base short and J 4 bases short, with 13 bases between. In nucleotides, the CDR3 is TGTGCCAGCAGCTTAGGGTATCAGGGTAGCACCGGGGAGCTGTTTTTT. Its protein product is CASSLGYQGSTGELFF. Full variable domain (missing parts from reference TRBV11-2 and TRBJ2-2): EAGVAQSPRYKIIEKRQSVAFWCNPISGHATLYWYQQILGQGPKLLIQFQNNGVVDDSQLPKDRFSAERLKGVDSTLKIQPAKLEDSAVYLCASSLGYQGSTGELFFGEGSRLTVL.

This clone was counted a few times. V is TRBV14 and J is TRBJ1-2; TRBD1 might be the D (6 bases). V was shortened by 1 base and J by 4 bases, with 7 bases between the two germline ends. Germline lookup yields CDR1 SGHDN and CDR2 FVKESK. The CDR3 contains 13 residues. In nucleotides, the CDR3 is TGTGCCAGCAGCCAAGTACAGGGCTATGGCTACACCTTC. Its protein product is CASSQVQGYGYTF.

The V gene is TRBV13, the J gene TRBJ2-1, with 7 bases matching TRBD2. After removal of 5 bases from V and 6 bases from J, the junction contained 16 bases not matched to a gene. CDR1 and CDR2 from the germline V gene are PRHDT and FYEKMQ (reference sequence). The length of the CDR3 is 17 residues. CDR3 nucleotide sequence: TGTGCCAGCAGCCTAACCGGGTGGGCGGGAGAGGGCAATGAGCAGTTCTTC. Protein: CASSLTGWAGEGNEQFF. Complete variable domain (other parts from reference TRBV13 and TRBJ2-1): AAGVIQSPRHLIKEKRETATLKCYPIPRHDTVYWYQQGPGQDPQFLISFYEKMQSDKGSIPDRFSAQQFSDYHSELNMSSLELGDSALYFCASSLTGWAGEGNEQFFGPGTRLTVL.

This clone was seen just once. This sequence joins TRBV20-1 and TRBJ1-1; TRBD1 matches at 7 bases. This CDR3 spans 11 amino acids. The germline V gene encodes CDR1 DFQATT and CDR2 SNEGSKA (reference sequence). Trimming cost V 5 bases and J 5 bases; bases outside gene matches: 2. The CDR3: CSAADRTEAFF. The CDR3 region has the DNA TGCAGTGCTGCGGACAGGACTGAAGCTTTCTTT.

This sequence joins TRBV2 and TRBJ1-5; a weak D match, TRBD1 (6 bases). V lost 5 bases, J lost 3 bases, and 11 bases lay in between. CDR1 is SNHLY, CDR2 FYNNEI, per germline. The CDR3 loop spans 14 amino acids. As DNA, the CDR3 is TGTGCCAGCAGTCCCCAGGGGTACAATCAGCCCCAGCATTTT. This sequence encodes CASSPQGYNQPQHF. Filled out from reference TRBV2 and TRBJ1-5, the complete variable domain reads EPEVTQTPSHQVTQMGQEVILRCVPISNHLYFYWYRQILGQKVEFLVSFYNNEISEKSEIFDDQFSVERPDGSNFTLKIRSTKLEDSAMYFCASSPQGYNQPQHFGDGTRLSIL.

The gene calls are TRBV6-5 and TRBJ2-2, with D possibly matching TRBD1 (6 bases). Germline CDR1 and CDR2: MNHEY and SVGAGI. V was clipped by 2 bases and J by 0 bases, with 10 bases between them. The length of the CDR3 is 16 residues. CDR3 nucleotides: TGTGCCAGCAGTTACCCTGAGGGGGCGAACACCGGGGAGCTGTTTTTT. Amino acids: CASSYPEGANTGELFF.

The chain recombines TRBV28 with TRBJ2-7, with D tentatively TRBD1 (5 bases). V gave up 7 bases and J gave up 0 bases, with 16 bases separating them. This CDR3 region has 15 residues. Germline V gene lookup returns CDR1 MDHEN and CDR2 SYDVKM. CDR3 bases: TGTGCCAGCAACTATGGGGCGTCGAGCTCCTACGAGCAGTACTTC. The encoded protein is CASNYGASSSYEQYF.